A selection of T cell receptor beta chains follows, all from one sample in a study of shared clonotypes between healthy human individuals. Here immunoSEQ multiplex PCR was the method, and the copy in TCRdb shows in-frame clones only, minus some. Seen here are some 530,000 clones, 70% to 85% observed once, and the top ten hold more than 10%. Sequencing was done on a sample of PBMCs. Source of these receptors: a woman aged 40 to 50 in good health. Some clones in this sample may be carry-over from other donors' samples. Each CDR3 is given with its conserved first and last residue. The order of the fields is D gene, V gene, CDR3 length, CDR3 protein. The D gene is left open where the match is weak.

-	TRBV19	14	CASSNPGIAYEQYF
-	TRBV7-6	18	CASSLGPLGGKSGNTIYF
-	TRBV25-1	14	CASSDRRGEETQYF
TRBD2	TRBV5-1	15	CASSLDTLADYEQHF
-	TRBV6-1	16	CASSERGRSSYNEQFF
-	TRBV19	14	CASSIRTGEDTQYF
TRBD1	TRBV5-1	16	CASSLRGDRSRETQYF
-	TRBV28	15	CASIQGLSSGYGYTF
-	TRBV21-1	17	CASSKGAGTLSYNEQFF
TRBD1	TRBV2	14	CASSEMDRGIKLFF
-	TRBV6-4	13	CASSGDYGTEAFF
TRBD1	TRBV7-2	14	CASTRTGGRDTQYF
TRBD1	TRBV29-1	12	CSVGQVTDTQYF
TRBD2	TRBV5-1	16	CASSFLGAGGSNEQFF